This T cell receptor beta chain was sequenced in a study of shared clonotypes between healthy human individuals. The table came from immunoSEQ multiplex PCR; TCRdb's copy has only in-frame clones and leaves some out. This table holds roughly 2 million clones, 85% to 95% found once. V gave up 0 bases and J gave up 7 bases, with 16 bases separating them. This CDR3 spans 15 amino acids. CDR1 is SGHDT and CDR2 is YYEEEE in the germline V gene. The sequenced sample consisted of naive CD4+ T cells sorted from blood. Subset in this sample: CD45RA+ positively selected. The rearrangement joins TRBV5-6 to TRBJ1-2, with D uncertain. This clonotype originated in a man in his late teens or twenties in good health. CDR3 amino acids: CASSLAHSGGSGYTF. Here the CDR3 DNA reads TGTGCCAGCAGCTTGGCCCACAGTGGAGGTAGTGGCTACACCTTC.